The 22 T cell receptor beta chains in this list originate from one sample, sequenced in a study of T cell repertoires and HLA-DP antigens (dated by TCRdb to 2017 to 2018). The method was the immunoSEQ multiplex PCR assay. TCRdb took over this immuneACCESS table, retaining in-frame rearrangements with V and J assigned. Such tables are incomplete; in checked studies, under half of the missing clones stem from an unresolved V gene, and the remainder is unexplained. Across this sample there are over 60,000 clones, with roughly 77% seen only once. Clones ranked in the top ten supply around 1.6% of the sample. These TCRs' antigens remain unknown. The sample comprised CD4+ T cells from PBMCs. The source of these receptors is a man between 60 and 70 years old in good health and CMV-seronegative.

The chain has TRBV7-2 and TRBJ2-2; D call uncertain. Germline values: CDR1 SGHTA, CDR2 FQGNSA. Deletions cut 1 base from V and 2 bases from J, with 5 bases between. The CDR3 runs 14 residues. The CDR3 loop reads CASSLGLNTGELFF. CDR3 coding DNA: TGTGCCAGCAGCTTAGGGCTTAACACCGGGGAGCTGTTTTTT.

V gene TRBV4-3 combines with J gene TRBJ1-2; possibly TRBD1 for D (6 bases). The germline gives CDR1 LGHNA, CDR2 YSLEER. V was shortened by 2 bases and J by 8 bases, with 21 bases between the two germline ends. The CDR3 contains 16 residues. This chain's CDR3 is CASSQLRTVLVMGYTF. CDR3 DNA: TGCGCCAGCAGCCAACTCCGGACAGTCCTAGTGATGGGCTACACCTTC.

This CDR3 reads CASSLAGHDTEAFF. CDR3 in DNA: TGCGCCAGCAGCTTGGCCGGGCACGACACTGAAGCTTTCTTT. The chain joins TRBV5-1 to TRBJ1-1; D is unclear. CDR1 and CDR2 (germline): SGHRS, YFSETQ. V lost 0 bases and J 3 bases, leaving 9 bases between the germline ends. The CDR3 is 14 amino acids.

This clone showed up just once. The chain recombines TRBV4-3 with TRBJ1-1; D gene unclear. This CDR3 is 15 amino acids long. Germline CDR1 reads LGHNA; CDR2 reads YSLEER. Between the trimmed V and J ends, which lost 1 base and 2 bases, there was a span of 11 bases. The CDR3 loop reads CASSQGMAPNTEAFF. The CDR3 DNA sequence: TGCGCCAGCAGCCAAGGAATGGCACCCAACACTGAAGCTTTCTTT.

This clone has more than one count but fewer than ten. The chain combines TRBV6-1 with TRBJ1-2; TRBD1 is a possible D gene (5 bases). Germline-derived CDR1 and CDR2 are MNHNS and SASEGT. The CDR3 covers 15 residues. Trimming took off 1 base at V and 8 bases at J, with 17 bases between the two ends. The CDR3 DNA reads as TGTGCCAGCAGTGAAGGGGTCAGGGTAGACCTAGGCTACACCTTC. This sequence encodes CASSEGVRVDLGYTF.

There are a few counts of this clone. The rearrangement links TRBV9 to TRBJ2-5; 10 positions match TRBD2. Trimming removed 0 bases from V and 7 bases from J; junction bases left unmatched: 15. CDR1 and CDR2 (germline): SGDLS, YYNGEE. The CDR3 has 18 amino acids. The CDR3 sequence is CASSVAASGGGGARTQYF. CDR3 bases: TGTGCCAGCAGCGTAGCGGCTAGCGGGGGAGGTGGGGCACGGACCCAGTACTTC.

The chain couples TRBV6-6 to TRBJ1-2, with 8 bases that match TRBD1. The CDR3 is made up of 13 amino acids. Unmatched junction bases numbered 5, after V lost 6 bases and J lost 5 bases. CDR1 and CDR2 (germline): MNHNY, SVGAGI (reference sequence). CDR3 sequence: CASSKTGEYGYTF. CDR3 DNA sequence: TGTGCCAGCAGCAAGACAGGGGAATATGGCTACACCTTC.

This chain connects TRBV30 to TRBJ1-2; D unresolved. The CDR3 runs 18 residues. Germline V gene lookup returns CDR1 GTSNPN and CDR2 SVGIG (reference sequence). Trimming took 3 bases from V and 2 from J, leaving 25 bases between them. The CDR3 reads CAWRGWEDRVKVNYGYTF. The CDR3 nucleotides are TGTGCCTGGAGGGGGTGGGAAGATAGAGTTAAAGTCAACTATGGCTACACCTTC.

This clone has more than one count but fewer than ten. The chain links TRBV7-2 to TRBJ1-5; D not resolved. The CDR3 has 14 residues. Germline lookup yields CDR1 SGHTA and CDR2 FQGNSA. With 0 bases removed from V and 5 bases from J, the gap between germline ends came to 8 bases. CDR3 DNA sequence: TGTGCCAGCAGCTTAGCCGCGGGGTATCAGCCCCAGCATTTT. As protein: CASSLAAGYQPQHF.

The rearrangement links TRBV18 to TRBJ2-3; 8 bases fit TRBD1. Germline values: CDR1 KGHSH, CDR2 LQKENI. The CDR3 is made up of 15 amino acids. With V trimmed by 0 bases and J by 4 bases, 3 bases remained unmatched. CDR3 sequence (DNA): TGTGCCAGCTCACCACCGGACAGGGTGGCAGATACGCAGTATTTT. This encodes CASSPPDRVADTQYF.

The chain couples TRBV11-2 to TRBJ1-3, with 8 bases matching TRBD1. The CDR3 totals 17 residues. Per germline, CDR1 SGHAT and CDR2 FQNNGV. The junction had 10 bases not matched to a gene; V was cut back by 4 bases and J by 2 bases. CDR3: CASSSRQGRTAGNTIYF. Here the CDR3 DNA reads TGTGCCAGCAGCTCGAGACAGGGGAGAACGGCTGGAAACACCATATATTTT. Full variable domain (outside the CDR3, taken from reference TRBV11-2 and TRBJ1-3): EAGVAQSPRYKIIEKRQSVAFWCNPISGHATLYWYQQILGQGPKLLIQFQNNGVVDDSQLPKDRFSAERLKGVDSTLKIQPAKLEDSAVYLCASSSRQGRTAGNTIYFGEGSWLTVV.

V gene TRBV4-1 combines with J gene TRBJ2-1; 7 nucleotides line up with TRBD1. Germline CDR1 is MGHRA and CDR2 is YSYEKL. The CDR3 covers 15 residues. V was pared by 0 bases and J by 4 bases, with 3 bases of the junction left unmatched. The chain's CDR3 is CASSQDGTVYNEQFF. In DNA, the CDR3 is TGCGCCAGCAGCCAAGATGGGACAGTTTACAATGAGCAGTTCTTC.

J is TRBJ2-1 and V is TRBV6-5, with 8 bases lining up with TRBD1. J lost 10 bases, V lost 5 bases, and 7 bases had no gene match. The CDR3 consists of 13 residues. The germline CDR1 and CDR2 sequences are MNHEY and SVGAGI. The CDR3 DNA reads as TGTGCCAGCAGTAACCAGGGGGCCTGGGAGCAGTTCTTC. Protein: CASSNQGAWEQFF.

The chain's CDR3 is CASSEGRERGYTF. DNA of the CDR3: TGTGCCAGCAGTGAGGGCAGGGAGCGCGGCTACACCTTC. The chain carries TRBV2 and TRBJ1-2; D may be TRBD1 (5 bases). Germline CDR1 SNHLY, CDR2 FYNNEI. V was pared by 3 bases and J by 8 bases, with 13 bases between. The CDR3 length is 13 residues.

This sequence joins TRBV4-1 and TRBJ1-1, with D perhaps matching TRBD1 (6 bases). This CDR3 is built from 17 residues. From germline, CDR1 is MGHRA and CDR2 YSYEKL. Trimming took off 2 bases at V and 1 base at J, with 17 bases between the two ends. The CDR3 is CASSQIAMGGANTEAFF. CDR3 DNA: TGCGCCAGCAGCCAAATTGCCATGGGGGGGGCGAACACTGAAGCTTTCTTT.

The chain uses TRBV2 and TRBJ1-4; 7 bases align to TRBD1. This CDR3 is built from 15 residues. The germline V gene has CDR1 SNHLY and CDR2 FYNNEI. V was pared by 8 bases and J by 6 bases, with 12 bases of the junction left unmatched. The CDR3 DNA reads TGTGCCAGCCATAACACAGGGGAAAGTTATGAAAAACTGTTTTTT. This gives the protein CASHNTGESYEKLFF.

This chain's CDR3 is CASRNQPQHF. CDR3 bases: TGTGCCAGCCGGAATCAGCCCCAGCATTTT. V and J are TRBV5-5 and TRBJ1-5; D not resolved. The germline V gene encodes CDR1 SGHKS and CDR2 YYEKEE (reference sequence). CDR3 length: 10 residues. Trimming left V 7 bases short and J 4 bases short, with 3 bases between.

V and J are TRBV7-2 and TRBJ2-7, with 8 nucleotides matching TRBD2. The junction had 13 bases not matched to a gene; V was cut back by 4 bases and J by 2 bases. Germline CDR1 reads SGHTA; CDR2 reads FQGNSA. The CDR3 totals 17 residues. Written as DNA, the CDR3 is TGTGCCAGCAGCTCCTATCGAGGTAGCGGGATTCCCTACGAGCAGTACGTC. Its protein product is CASSSYRGSGIPYEQYV.

This rearrangement joins TRBV10-2 to TRBJ2-3, with 8 bases identical to TRBD1. This CDR3 contains 13 residues. V was clipped by 6 bases and J by 3 bases; unmatched bases: 2. Germline CDR1 is WSHSY and CDR2 is SAAADI. The CDR3 DNA reads as TGCGCCAGCAGGGACAGGGCGACAGATACGCAGTATTTT. Translated: CASRDRATDTQYF.

V and J are TRBV6-5 and TRBJ1-5; D remains unclear. This CDR3 has 12 amino acids. V lost 8 bases, J lost 3 bases, and 8 bases lay in between. Per germline, CDR1 MNHEY and CDR2 SVGAGI. CDR3 coding DNA: TGTGCCAGCGGGGAGCTCAATCAGCCCCAGCATTTT. Residues: CASGELNQPQHF.

V gene TRBV13 combines with J gene TRBJ1-2; D might be TRBD1 (6 bases). CDR1 and CDR2 from the germline V gene are PRHDT and FYEKMQ (reference sequence). The CDR3 extends over 15 amino acids. V was clipped by 0 bases and J by 3 bases, with 11 bases between them. CDR3 coding DNA: TGTGCCAGCAGCTTAGGGGCAGGGGAAGACTATGGCTACACCTTC. Protein product: CASSLGAGEDYGYTF.

A few counts support this clone. The V gene is TRBV12-5, the J gene TRBJ1-5; D remains unclear. The CDR3 consists of 12 residues. CDR1 is LGHNT and CDR2 is FRNRAP in the germline V gene. V shed 1 base and J shed 4 bases, with 2 bases lying between them. The CDR3: CASGLENQPQHF. The CDR3 DNA reads as TGTGCTAGTGGTTTGGAAAATCAGCCCCAGCATTTT.